This entry lists 28 T cell receptor beta chains sequenced from one sample in a study of CD8 T cells in ankylosing spondylitis. Study conclusions and caveats: What seemed typical of ankylosing spondylitis blood was a TCR beta motif built from several highly homologous variants.

Their recognized antigens are unknown. TCRdb reprocessed the 5' RACE reads via MiXCR and lists one record per CDR3 protein. The sample shows about 220,000 distinct CDR3 sequences, 18% of them seen only once. The sample was blood, either unsorted or a sorted T cell fraction (not recorded which). These receptors originate from a male donor with ankylosing spondylitis.

This clonotype came up a few times. This may come from a read error, since a much larger clone is one base off. This sequence joins TRBV9 and TRBJ1-1, with a tentative D call TRBD1 (6 bases). Per germline, CDR1 SGDLS and CDR2 YYNGEE. This CDR3 is 12 amino acids long. The ends were cut back, 3 bases at V and 5 bases at J, with 8 bases in the middle. CDR3 nucleotides: TGTGCCAGCAGCGCCACAGGGACTGAAGCTTTCTTT. Protein: CASSATGTEAFF.

This rearrangement joins TRBV5-1 to TRBJ2-3; 8 bases are a match to TRBD1. The CDR3 contains 16 residues. Germline CDR1 is SGHRS and CDR2 is YFSETQ. Trimming removed 4 bases from V and 0 bases from J; junction bases left unmatched: 7. The CDR3 is CASSPPWTGSTDTQYF. The CDR3 nucleotides are TGCGCCAGCAGCCCGCCCTGGACAGGGAGCACAGATACGCAGTATTTT.

This clonotype was observed a few times. J is TRBJ1-1 and V is TRBV5-1; 7 bases align to TRBD1. The CDR3 is 16 residues long. Germline V CDR1 and CDR2: SGHRS, YFSETQ. Losses at the gene ends were 4 bases for V and 1 base for J; bases not matched to a gene: 10. The CDR3 nucleotides are TGCGCCAGCAGCCGAACACAGGGGTGGGGGAACACTGAAGCTTTCTTT. It is translated as CASSRTQGWGNTEAFF.

This clonotype was found many times. The chain carries TRBV5-6 and TRBJ2-2; D is perhaps TRBD1 (6 bases). This CDR3 spans 14 amino acids. The germline V and J ends were trimmed by 3 bases and 5 bases, with 11 bases remaining between them. CDR1 SGHDT and CDR2 YYEEEE come from the germline V gene. CDR3 sequence: CASSSPGTTGELFF. The CDR3 region has the DNA TGTGCCAGCAGCTCCCCAGGGACAACCGGGGAGCTGTTTTTT.

This clonotype was counted between two and nine times. The rearrangement joins TRBV13 to TRBJ2-7; 12 bases fit TRBD2. The CDR3 contains 16 residues. J was trimmed by 3 bases and V by 0 bases; bases with no gene match: 3. Looked up from germline, CDR1 is PRHDT and CDR2 is FYEKMQ (reference sequence). The CDR3 here is CASSLGTSGSRYEQYF. The CDR3 nucleotides are TGTGCCAGCAGCTTAGGGACTAGCGGGAGTCGCTACGAGCAGTACTTC.

The genes are TRBV9 and TRBJ2-1; 7 nucleotides align to TRBD2. CDR1 and CDR2 from the germline V gene are SGDLS and YYNGEE. Losses at the gene ends were 1 base for V and 7 bases for J; bases not matched to a gene: 14. The length of the CDR3 is 17 residues. Here the CDR3 DNA reads TGTGCCAGCAGCGTAACTAGCGAGTTAGGCTATGCGAATGAGCAGTTCTTC. It codes for CASSVTSELGYANEQFF.

The genes are TRBV20-1 and TRBJ1-1; D gene uncertain. CDR3 length: 11 residues. Germline values: CDR1 DFQATT, CDR2 SNEGSKA (reference sequence). V was clipped by 5 bases and J by 3 bases, with 7 bases between them. The CDR3 sequence: CSAPVDTEAFF. CDR3 nucleotide sequence: TGCAGTGCTCCGGTTGACACTGAAGCTTTCTTT.

This clonotype was seen more than once but under ten times. V is TRBV4-1 and J is TRBJ2-3; a possible D gene is TRBD2 (6 bases). The V gene's germline CDR1 is MGHRA and CDR2 YSYEKL. The CDR3 covers 14 residues. The V end was cut by 4 bases, the J end by 4 bases, with 12 bases between. The CDR3 coding sequence is TGCGCCAGCAGCCCGCAGGGACTCGCAGATACGCAGTATTTT. Its translation is CASSPQGLADTQYF.

The chain carries TRBV29-1 and TRBJ2-7, with 8 bases that match TRBD1. CDR3 length: 14 amino acids. Germline V lookup: CDR1 SQVTM, CDR2 ANQGSEA. The ends lost 6 bases at V and 0 bases at J; junction bases unmatched: 7. CDR3 in DNA: TGCAGCGTAGCGACAGGGGACCACTCCTACGAGCAGTACTTC. Translated: CSVATGDHSYEQYF.

This clonotype was observed a handful of times. This chain connects TRBV4-1 to TRBJ2-1; D gene ambiguous. The CDR3 covers 14 residues. V lost 4 bases, J lost 5 bases, and 12 bases lay in between. CDR1 and CDR2 from the germline V gene are MGHRA and YSYEKL. The CDR3, as DNA: TGCGCCAGCAGCCCCCTCAACCAAGACAATGAGCAGTTCTTC. Protein product: CASSPLNQDNEQFF.

The gene calls are TRBV7-9 and TRBJ2-1, with D uncertain. The germline V and J ends were trimmed by 5 bases and 2 bases, with 7 bases remaining between them. Germline CDR1 reads SEHNR; CDR2 reads FQNEAQ (reference sequence). The CDR3 extends over 13 amino acids. The CDR3 protein is CASSLRTYNEQFF. CDR3 in DNA: TGTGCCAGCAGCCTCCGGACCTACAATGAGCAGTTCTTC.

The chain links TRBV5-1 to TRBJ1-1; TRBD1 matches 11 bases. CDR3 length equals 13 residues. Per the germline V gene, CDR1 is SGHRS and CDR2 is YFSETQ. V lost 3 bases and J lost 7; bases outside the gene matches: 2. The CDR3 DNA reads as TGCGCCAGCAGCTGGACAGGGGGCGATGAAGCTTTCTTT. Its translation: CASSWTGGDEAFF.

This clonotype was seen a handful of times. The V and J genes are TRBV5-1 and TRBJ2-3, with TRBD2 matching 8 bases. This CDR3 is built from 14 residues. V dropped 4 bases and J dropped 3; count of bases not matched to a gene: 4. Germline V gene sequence: CDR1 SGHRS, CDR2 YFSETQ. In DNA form, the CDR3 reads TGCGCCAGCAGCGGAAGACTAGCGACAGATACGCAGTATTTT. Its translation: CASSGRLATDTQYF.

This clonotype was counted a few times. V is TRBV12-3 or TRBV12-4 and J is TRBJ1-1; 7 nucleotides match TRBD1. J lost 6 bases, V lost 7 bases, and 5 bases had no gene match. The CDR3 length is 12 residues. The CDR3 DNA reads TGTGCCAGCATGGACAGGAAAGCTGAAGCTTTCTTT. Protein: CASMDRKAEAFF.

This clonotype has only a few counts. The chain joins TRBV7-3 to TRBJ1-5; unclear D gene. Germline loops: CDR1 SGHTA, CDR2 FQGTGA. The CDR3 length is 15 residues. The germline V and J ends were trimmed by 8 bases and 0 bases, with 14 bases remaining between them. CDR3 amino acids: CASWVGMDSNQPQHF. The CDR3 coding sequence is TGTGCCAGCTGGGTCGGGATGGATAGCAATCAGCCCCAGCATTTT.

The J gene is TRBJ2-5, the V gene TRBV29-1; 9 nucleotides agree with TRBD1. Germline V gene sequence: CDR1 SQVTM, CDR2 ANQGSEA. J gave up 4 bases and V 4 bases, and 7 bases lay outside the gene matches. The CDR3 covers 14 residues. CDR3 nucleotides: TGCAGCGTTGCCCCACAGGGGGCAGGAGAGACCCAGTACTTC. It specifies CSVAPQGAGETQYF. Combining the CDR3 with reference TRBV29-1 and TRBJ2-5 gives the whole variable domain SAVISQKPSRDICQRGTSLTIQCQVDSQVTMMFWYRQQPGQSLTLIATANQGSEATYESGFVIDKFPISRPNLTFSTLTVSNMSPEDSSIYLCSVAPQGAGETQYFGPGTRLLVL.

There are many counts of this clonotype. The V and J genes are TRBV29-1 and TRBJ2-4; no reliable D call. V was cut by 0 bases and J by 0 bases, with 3 bases left in between. The CDR3 is 13 residues long. Looked up from germline, CDR1 is SQVTM and CDR2 is ANQGSEA. The CDR3 loop reads CSVEDGAKNIQYF. CDR3 bases: TGCAGCGTTGAAGACGGAGCCAAAAACATTCAGTACTTC. Using reference TRBV29-1 and TRBJ2-4 for the parts outside the CDR3, the full variable domain is SAVISQKPSRDICQRGTSLTIQCQVDSQVTMMFWYRQQPGQSLTLIATANQGSEATYESGFVIDKFPISRPNLTFSTLTVSNMSPEDSSIYLCSVEDGAKNIQYFGAGTRLSVL.

The genes are TRBV9 and TRBJ2-7; TRBD2 aligns across 11 bases. Germline trimming cut 3 bases from V and 1 base from J; bases unmatched to any gene: 3. The CDR3 covers 15 residues. Germline values: CDR1 SGDLS, CDR2 YYNGEE. CDR3 DNA: TGTGCCAGCAGCGCAACTAGCGGGAGTTCCTACGAGCAGTACTTC. Its protein product is CASSATSGSSYEQYF.

The CDR3 sequence: CASSPHFYEQFF. Written as DNA, the CDR3 is TGTGCCAGCAGCCCTCACTTCTATGAGCAGTTCTTC. This rearrangement joins TRBV7-9 to TRBJ2-1, with D hard to call. Between the trimmed V and J ends, which lost 5 bases and 8 bases, there was a span of 10 bases. The CDR3 is 12 residues long. Germline V gene sequence: CDR1 SEHNR, CDR2 FQNEAQ (reference sequence).

There are a few counts of this clonotype. J is TRBJ2-1 and V is TRBV2; no reliable D call. Germline lookup yields CDR1 SNHLY and CDR2 FYNNEI. The CDR3 spans 15 residues. The V and J ends lost 4 bases and 0 bases respectively, with 10 bases between them. The CDR3, as DNA: TGTGCCAGCAGTGTGGATTCGAGCTCCTACAATGAGCAGTTCTTC. Translated: CASSVDSSSYNEQFF.

This clonotype was observed a handful of times. V usage is TRBV27 and J usage is TRBJ2-1; TRBD2 aligns across 11 bases. This CDR3 has 19 residues. The J segment lost 3 bases and the V segment lost 4 bases, leaving 14 bases of the junction unmatched. Germline CDR1 MNHEY, CDR2 SMNVEV (reference sequence). The DNA of the CDR3 is TGTGCCAGCAGTTCTCTTTTCAGGGAAACTAGCGGGGGCTACAATGAGCAGTTCTTC. It yields the protein CASSSLFRETSGGYNEQFF.

This clonotype was found a few times. This chain uses TRBV29-1 with TRBJ2-7; D is uncertain. V was cut by 4 bases and J by 4 bases, with 14 bases left in between. Per the germline V gene, CDR1 is SQVTM and CDR2 is ANQGSEA. This CDR3 contains 13 residues. The DNA for the CDR3 is TGCAGCGTTGTGTCCAGTAACGGGTACGAGCAGTACTTC. Translating it yields CSVVSSNGYEQYF.

The chain couples TRBV29-1 to TRBJ2-1, with 9 bases matching TRBD2. This CDR3 is built from 13 residues. Germline CDR1 reads SQVTM; CDR2 reads ANQGSEA. The V gene end was trimmed by 7 bases and the J gene end by 8 bases; junction bases not matched to a gene: 9. Written as DNA, the CDR3 is TGCAGCGGCAGCAGCGGGGGGCGGGATGAGCAGTTCTTC. Translation: CSGSSGGRDEQFF.

V gene TRBV11-2 combines with J gene TRBJ2-3; no clear D gene. Trimming pared 2 bases from V and 6 bases from J, leaving 6 bases between. In germline, CDR1 is SGHAT, CDR2 FQNNGV. This CDR3 is 12 amino acids long. The CDR3: CASSLTPDTQYF. The CDR3 bases are TGTGCCAGCAGCTTAACTCCGGATACGCAGTATTTT.

The chain has TRBV29-1 and TRBJ1-5; perhaps TRBD1 as D (6 bases). V was trimmed by 4 bases and J by 6 bases, leaving 13 bases between them. CDR1 SQVTM and CDR2 ANQGSEA come from the germline V gene. The CDR3 consists of 13 residues. CDR3 coding DNA: TGCAGCGTTGGACAGGTTCCCGGTCAGCCCCAGCATTTT. Its translation: CSVGQVPGQPQHF.

This clonotype was detected a few times. The CDR3 bases are TGTGCCAGCAGCAATAGCGGGGGCAACGAGCAGTACTTC. Encoded protein: CASSNSGGNEQYF. J is TRBJ2-7 and V is TRBV7-9; 9 bases are a match to TRBD2. Looked up from germline, CDR1 is SEHNR and CDR2 is FQNEAQ (reference sequence). The CDR3 length is 13 residues. Trimming at V came to 5 bases and at J to 5 bases, leaving 4 bases not matched to a gene.

This clonotype turned up a few times. The chain has TRBV7-9 and TRBJ1-5; D is perhaps TRBD1 (5 bases). Per germline, CDR1 SEHNR and CDR2 FQNEAQ (reference sequence). The V end was cut by 5 bases, the J end by 0 bases, with 11 bases between. The CDR3 contains 15 residues. The DNA of the CDR3 is TGTGCCAGCAGCACTGGGACGGATAGCAATCAGCCCCAGCATTTT. Translated, it gives CASSTGTDSNQPQHF.

The rearrangement links TRBV29-1 to TRBJ1-2; possible D gene TRBD1, 5 bases. V lost 8 bases and J 5 bases, leaving 18 bases between the germline ends. CDR1 is SQVTM and CDR2 is ANQGSEA in the germline V gene. The CDR3 consists of 13 residues. CDR3 in amino acids: CSIGATGGYGYTF. Written as DNA, the CDR3 is TGCAGCATAGGGGCTACGGGGGGGTATGGCTACACCTTC.